The 22 T cell receptor beta chains below were found in one sample sequenced in a study of T cell responses to AZD1222 COVID-19 vaccine. Assay used: immunoSEQ multiplex PCR; TCRdb lists only in-frame clones, some missing. The repertoire holds approximately 190,000 clones, with just over 90% as singletons. The sequencing here drew on peripheral blood, taken on day 0 of AZD1222 vaccination. The source is an adult in good health.

The chain links TRBV5-6 to TRBJ1-6; unclear D gene. Germline CDR1 is SGHDT and CDR2 is YYEEEE. V was pared by 2 bases and J by 4 bases, with 7 bases between. CDR3 length equals 14 residues. As DNA, the CDR3 is TGTGCCAGCAGCTTACGCAGGTATAATTCACCCCTCCACTTT. Translating it yields CASSLRRYNSPLHF.

The chain uses TRBV7-8 and TRBJ2-1; D is perhaps TRBD2 (5 bases). Germline V lookup: CDR1 SGHVS, CDR2 FQNEAQ. V lost 10 bases and J 0 bases, leaving 13 bases between the germline ends. CDR3 size: 14 residues. The CDR3 DNA reads TGTGCCATCACTGGAGGACTCTCCTACAATGAGCAGTTCTTC. It yields the protein CAITGGLSYNEQFF.

The genes are TRBV7-9 and TRBJ2-3, with D unresolved. The V and J ends lost 7 bases and 6 bases respectively, with 8 bases between them. There are 11 residues in the CDR3. Germline V lookup: CDR1 SEHNR, CDR2 FQNEAQ (reference sequence). CDR3 amino acids: CASTPKDTQYF. DNA of the CDR3: TGTGCCAGCACCCCGAAGGATACGCAGTATTTT.

The chain joins TRBV7-3 to TRBJ1-6; weak D call: TRBD1 (5 bases). V lost 5 bases and J lost 10, with 15 bases in between. This CDR3 spans 14 amino acids. CDR1 and CDR2 (germline): SGHTA, FQGTGA. The CDR3 region has the DNA TGTGCCAGCAGCCTCCAGAGGGGCCACTCACCCCTCCACTTT. It codes for CASSLQRGHSPLHF. The variable domain in full, completed from reference TRBV7-3 and TRBJ1-6, reads GAGVSQTPSNKVTEKGKYVELRCDPISGHTALYWYRQSLGQGPEFLIYFQGTGAADDSGLPNDRFFAVRPEGSVSTLKIQRTERGDSAVYLCASSLQRGHSPLHFGNGTRLTVT.

This clone has more than one count but fewer than ten. The gene calls are TRBV27 and TRBJ1-6; 7 bases are a match to TRBD1. Unmatched junction bases numbered 7, after V lost 4 bases and J lost 4 bases. Germline V CDR1 and CDR2: MNHEY, SMNVEV (reference sequence). This CDR3 region has 16 residues. The chain's CDR3 is CASSSEGTEYNSPLHF. The CDR3 coding sequence is TGTGCCAGCAGTTCGGAGGGGACAGAATATAATTCACCCCTCCACTTT.

The chain joins TRBV28 to TRBJ2-5; D is unresolved. Trimming shortened V by 3 bases and J by 2 bases, and 7 bases separated the two germline ends. Germline V gives CDR1 MDHEN, CDR2 SYDVKM. This CDR3 has 13 residues. The CDR3 DNA sequence: TGTGCCAGCAGTTTTTGGGGTCAAGAGACCCAGTACTTC. Translation gives CASSFWGQETQYF.

The chain carries TRBV3-1 (or the pseudogene TRBV3-2) and TRBJ2-3, with D possibly being TRBD2 (6 bases). Germline V lookup: CDR1 LGHDT, CDR2 YNNKEL (reference sequence). The germline V and J ends were trimmed by 4 bases and 2 bases, with 13 bases remaining between them. The CDR3 length is 15 residues. The DNA for the CDR3 is TGTGCCAGCAGCCTTATACTAGCCGCCACAGATACGCAGTATTTT. Translated: CASSLILAATDTQYF.

The chain uses TRBV11-3 and TRBJ2-1; D might be TRBD1 or TRBD2, each matching 6 bases. This CDR3 is 15 amino acids long. The germline V gene encodes CDR1 SGHNT and CDR2 YENEEA. The V end was cut by 5 bases, the J end by 9 bases, with 20 bases between. CDR3 loop: CASSLQGLGGGEQFF. CDR3 sequence (DNA): TGTGCCAGCAGCCTACAGGGTTTAGGGGGAGGTGAGCAGTTCTTC.

The chain couples TRBV5-4 to TRBJ1-5, with a possible D match to TRBD1 (5 bases). The V and J ends lost 0 bases and 5 bases respectively, with 9 bases between them. The germline V gene encodes CDR1 SGHNT and CDR2 YYREEE (reference sequence). The CDR3 has 14 residues. The CDR3 coding sequence is TGTGCCAGCAGCTTGGGGGGAGGGGATCAGCCCCAGCATTTT. It is translated as CASSLGGGDQPQHF.

This chain connects TRBV28 to TRBJ2-5; 7 bases match TRBD1. J gave up 3 bases and V 5 bases, and 6 bases lay outside the gene matches. The CDR3 covers 14 residues. The germline gives CDR1 MDHEN, CDR2 SYDVKM. CDR3 protein: CASSPPGTEETQYF. The CDR3, as DNA: TGTGCCAGCAGTCCACCCGGGACAGAAGAGACCCAGTACTTC.

The chain links TRBV14 to TRBJ2-3, with TRBD2 identical over 14 bases. The CDR3 consists of 19 residues. Germline-derived CDR1 and CDR2 are SGHDN and FVKESK. Trimming removed 4 bases from V and 4 bases from J; junction bases left unmatched: 13. CDR3: CASSRFVPTSGRVSDTQYF. The CDR3 bases are TGTGCCAGCAGCCGTTTTGTTCCGACTAGCGGGAGGGTATCAGATACGCAGTATTTT.

This chain connects TRBV29-1 to TRBJ1-4; D is undetermined. With 7 bases removed from V and 4 bases from J, the gap between germline ends came to 16 bases. This CDR3 is 14 amino acids long. The germline gives CDR1 SQVTM, CDR2 ANQGSEA. For the CDR3, the DNA is TGCAGCGGCCGCGACCCTGGCCATAATGAAAAACTGTTTTTT. Encoded protein: CSGRDPGHNEKLFF.

V and J are TRBV7-9 and TRBJ2-1, with 7 bases fitting TRBD1. CDR3 length: 16 amino acids. The J segment lost 4 bases and the V segment lost 5 bases, leaving 11 bases of the junction unmatched. Germline V gives CDR1 SEHNR, CDR2 FQNEAQ (reference sequence). The CDR3 sequence: CASSAPGQTTYNEQFF. CDR3 in DNA: TGTGCCAGCAGCGCACCGGGACAGACAACATACAATGAGCAGTTCTTC.

V is TRBV6-5 and J is TRBJ2-5; 8 bases map to TRBD1. CDR3 length: 15 residues. Germline V gives CDR1 MNHEY, CDR2 SVGAGI. Trimming took 6 bases from V and 2 from J; bases not matched to a gene: 8. CDR3 nucleotides: TGTGCCAGCAGGCGACAGGGGTTGGGGCAAGAGACCCAGTACTTC. The encoded protein is CASRRQGLGQETQYF.

CDR3 in amino acids: CASSRFAGLSEGEAFF. CDR3 sequence (DNA): TGTGCCAGCAGCCGGTTTGCGGGACTCAGTGAAGGTGAAGCTTTCTTT. This chain joins TRBV3-1 (or the pseudogene TRBV3-2) and TRBJ1-1; D possibly corresponds to TRBD1 (5 bases). Germline CDR1 reads LGHDT; CDR2 reads YNNKEL (reference sequence). CDR3 length: 16 residues. V lost 4 bases and J 7 bases, leaving 22 bases between the germline ends.

The J gene is TRBJ1-1, the V gene TRBV6-2 or TRBV6-3, with 9 bases matching TRBD1. The V and J ends lost 5 bases and 1 base, in that order; junction bases with no gene match: 2. The germline CDR1 and CDR2 sequences are MNHEY and SVGEGT. This CDR3 contains 14 residues. CDR3 nucleotides: TGTGCCAGCAGTATACAGGGGGCGAACACTGAAGCTTTCTTT. Translation gives CASSIQGANTEAFF.

The V call is TRBV4-3, the J call TRBJ1-4; D is ambiguous. Germline V gene sequence: CDR1 LGHNA, CDR2 YSLEER. This CDR3 is built from 15 residues. V dropped 2 bases and J dropped 1 base, with 8 bases sitting between them. CDR3: CASSQSRRTNEKLFF. CDR3 bases: TGCGCCAGCAGCCAATCGCGGCGAACTAATGAAAAACTGTTTTTT.

The gene calls are TRBV27 and TRBJ2-7; a weak D match, TRBD2 (6 bases). The CDR3 totals 14 residues. Trimming removed 1 base at V and 4 bases at J, with 11 bases between. Germline CDR1 reads MNHEY; CDR2 reads SMNVEV (reference sequence). The CDR3 sequence: CASSLYRDSYEQYF. CDR3 DNA sequence: TGTGCCAGCAGTTTATACCGGGACTCGTACGAGCAGTACTTC.

This clone was seen just once. The chain has TRBV9 and TRBJ1-5, with 9 bases fitting TRBD1. Per the germline V gene, CDR1 is SGDLS and CDR2 is YYNGEE. The CDR3 extends over 14 amino acids. The junction had 9 bases not matched to a gene; V was cut back by 7 bases and J by 7 bases. CDR3 nucleotides: TGTGCCAGCGGTGGGACAGGGCGGAACCAGCCCCAGCATTTT. The encoded protein is CASGGTGRNQPQHF.

The chain employs TRBV27 and TRBJ2-3, with TRBD2 matching over 11 bases. The CDR3 totals 23 residues. Germline V gene lookup returns CDR1 MNHEY and CDR2 SMNVEV (reference sequence). Trimming at V came to 3 bases and at J to 2 bases, leaving 25 bases not matched to a gene. For the CDR3, the DNA is TGTGCCAGCAGTTTGGCAGCCCATCAACTAGCGGGAGAGGGTTGGGGGTCCACAGATACGCAGTATTTT. Its translation is CASSLAAHQLAGEGWGSTDTQYF.

V gene TRBV6-5 combines with J gene TRBJ1-4; the D gene is possibly TRBD1 (5 bases). Trimming took off 6 bases at V and 2 bases at J, with 13 bases between the two ends. Germline V lookup: CDR1 MNHEY, CDR2 SVGAGI. The CDR3 totals 15 residues. CDR3 amino acids: CASRIWDLTNEKLFF. The CDR3 DNA reads TGTGCCAGCAGGATTTGGGACCTTACTAATGAAAAACTGTTTTTT.

The chain employs TRBV5-4 and TRBJ1-2; D possibly corresponds to TRBD1 (5 bases). V lost 4 bases and J 6 bases, leaving 16 bases between the germline ends. Germline CDR1 reads SGHNT; CDR2 reads YYREEE (reference sequence). The CDR3 loop spans 14 amino acids. CDR3 amino acids: CASSRGSKTDGYTF. CDR3 DNA: TGTGCCAGCAGCCGGGGGTCCAAAACTGATGGCTACACCTTC.